Listed below are T cell receptor beta chains from one sample, sequenced in a study of T cells after yellow fever vaccination. From the 5' RACE reads, TCRdb called clonotypes with MiXCR, one entry per CDR3 protein. This table has 400,000 to 650,000 distinct CDR3 sequences, roughly 22% appearing once. The input for sequencing was PBMCs, taken approximately 22 days after the first yellow fever vaccination. These receptors were taken from a young man who received the YFV17D yellow fever vaccine. Both conserved end residues are part of each CDR3. D genes are given only for firm matches. The listing skips clone size in some rows; elsewhere it reads once, few, many or a size class.

. . TRBJ1-5 TRBV28 TGTGCCAGCAGGACCGGGACTAGAGATCAGCCCCAGCATTTT CASRTGTRDQPQHF
. . TRBJ1-1 TRBV5-6 TGTGCCAGCAGCTTCCCCTACGGTGTAGGGGATCAGGACACTGAAGCTTTCTTT CASSFPYGVGDQDTEAFF
. . TRBJ1-2 TRBV29-1 TGCAGCGTTTATACTGTAGGGTCGTACACCTTC CSVYTVGSYTF
TRBD1 few TRBJ2-3 TRBV20-1 TGCAGTGCCGTAACGGGCAGGGGGTTCGTAGATACGCAGTATTTT CSAVTGRGFVDTQYF
. . TRBJ2-4 TRBV7-9 TGTGCCAGCAGCTCACAGGGAACCAAAAACATTCAGTACTTC CASSSQGTKNIQYF
. . TRBJ2-6 TRBV6-2/TRBV6-3 TGTGCCAGCAGTCCCACAGATGCTGGGGCCAACGTCCTGACTTTC CASSPTDAGANVLTF
TRBD1 . TRBJ1-5 TRBV19 TGTGCCAGTAGTATACCCGGGACAGGGTATAGTCAGCCCCAGCATTTT CASSIPGTGYSQPQHF
. . TRBJ1-1 TRBV18 TGTGCCAGCTCACCGTTTGAACAGGGTGGTCGGGACACTGAAGCTTTCTTT CASSPFEQGGRDTEAFF
. . TRBJ2-7 TRBV18 TGTGCCAGCTCACCAGAGGGATACGAGCAGTACTTC CASSPEGYEQYF
. few TRBJ1-6 TRBV6-2/TRBV6-3 TGTGCCAGCAGTTACGGCCCGTTATATTCACCCCTCCACTTT CASSYGPLYSPLHF
TRBD1 . TRBJ2-2 TRBV29-1 TGCAGCGTTGGAGGGACAGGCACCGGGGAGCTGTTTTTT CSVGGTGTGELFF
. few TRBJ2-4 TRBV11-3 TGTGCCAGCAGCTTAGGACAGCCCAAAAACATTCAGTACTTC CASSLGQPKNIQYF
. few TRBJ1-2 TRBV12-3/TRBV12-4 TGTGCCAGCAGCCTTGGAGACAGCCGGCTCTATGGCTACACCTTC CASSLGDSRLYGYTF